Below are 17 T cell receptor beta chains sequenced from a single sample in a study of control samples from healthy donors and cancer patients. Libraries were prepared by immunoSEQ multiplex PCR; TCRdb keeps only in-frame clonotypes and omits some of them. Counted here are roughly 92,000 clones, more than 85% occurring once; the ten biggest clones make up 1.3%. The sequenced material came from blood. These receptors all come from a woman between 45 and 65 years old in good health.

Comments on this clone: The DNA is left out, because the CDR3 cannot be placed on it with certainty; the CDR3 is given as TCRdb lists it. CDR3 sequence: CASSLAGSVRGEQFF. This chain joins TRBV7-9 and TRBJ2-1; the table calls TRBD2, which could not be checked here. The CDR3 contains 15 residues when both ends are counted. CDR1 SEHNR and CDR2 FQNEAQ come from the germline V gene (reference sequence).

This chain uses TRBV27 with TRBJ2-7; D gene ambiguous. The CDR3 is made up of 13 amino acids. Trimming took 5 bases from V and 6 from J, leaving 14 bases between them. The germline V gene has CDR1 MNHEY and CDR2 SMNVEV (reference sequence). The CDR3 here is CASSIRVRSEQYF. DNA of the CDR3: TGTGCCAGCAGTATACGGGTACGGAGCGAGCAGTACTTC.

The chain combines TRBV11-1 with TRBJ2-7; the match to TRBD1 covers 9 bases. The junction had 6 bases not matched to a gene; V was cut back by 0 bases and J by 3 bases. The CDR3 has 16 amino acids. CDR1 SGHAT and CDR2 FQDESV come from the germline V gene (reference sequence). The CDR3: CASSLAQRGQGYEQYF. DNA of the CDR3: TGTGCCAGCAGCTTAGCGCAGAGGGGACAGGGCTACGAGCAGTACTTC.

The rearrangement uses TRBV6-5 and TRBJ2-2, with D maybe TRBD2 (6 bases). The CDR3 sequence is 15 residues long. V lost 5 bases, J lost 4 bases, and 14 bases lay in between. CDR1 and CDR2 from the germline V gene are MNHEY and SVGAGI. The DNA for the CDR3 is TGTGCCAGCAGTACTAGTGCGGGACTCACCGGGGAGCTGTTTTTT. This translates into CASSTSAGLTGELFF.

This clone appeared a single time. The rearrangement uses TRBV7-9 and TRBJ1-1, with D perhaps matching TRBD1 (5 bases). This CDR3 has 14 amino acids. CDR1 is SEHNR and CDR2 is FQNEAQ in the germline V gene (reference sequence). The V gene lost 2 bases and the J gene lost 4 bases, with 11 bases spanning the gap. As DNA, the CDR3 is TGTGCCAGCAGCTTATTAGGGGCGACCACTGAAGCTTTCTTT. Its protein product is CASSLLGATTEAFF.

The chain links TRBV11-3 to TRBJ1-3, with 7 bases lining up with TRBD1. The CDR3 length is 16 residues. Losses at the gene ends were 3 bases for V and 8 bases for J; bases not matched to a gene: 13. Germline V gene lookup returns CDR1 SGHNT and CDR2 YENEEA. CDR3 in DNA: TGTGCCAGCAGCTTGGGGGACAGAACCTTGGAAGACACCATATATTTT. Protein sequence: CASSLGDRTLEDTIYF.

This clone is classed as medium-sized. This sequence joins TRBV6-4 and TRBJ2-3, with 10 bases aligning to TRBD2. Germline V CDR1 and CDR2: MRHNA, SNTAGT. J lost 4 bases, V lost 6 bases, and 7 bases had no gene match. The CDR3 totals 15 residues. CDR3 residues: CASSPEAGGPDTQYF. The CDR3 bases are TGTGCCAGCAGCCCGGAAGCGGGAGGGCCAGATACGCAGTATTTT.

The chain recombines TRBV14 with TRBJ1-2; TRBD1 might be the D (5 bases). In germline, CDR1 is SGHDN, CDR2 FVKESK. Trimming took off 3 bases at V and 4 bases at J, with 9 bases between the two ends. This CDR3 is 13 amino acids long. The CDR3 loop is CASSHLQAYGYTF. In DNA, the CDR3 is TGTGCCAGCAGCCACTTACAGGCCTATGGCTACACCTTC.

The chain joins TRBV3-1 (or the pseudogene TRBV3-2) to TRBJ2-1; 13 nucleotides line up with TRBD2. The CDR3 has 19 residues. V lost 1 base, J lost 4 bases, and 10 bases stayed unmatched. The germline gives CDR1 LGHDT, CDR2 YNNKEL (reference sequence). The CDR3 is CASSQGLLAGGTIYNEQFF. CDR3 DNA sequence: TGTGCCAGCAGCCAAGGATTACTAGCGGGGGGGACCATTTACAATGAGCAGTTCTTC.

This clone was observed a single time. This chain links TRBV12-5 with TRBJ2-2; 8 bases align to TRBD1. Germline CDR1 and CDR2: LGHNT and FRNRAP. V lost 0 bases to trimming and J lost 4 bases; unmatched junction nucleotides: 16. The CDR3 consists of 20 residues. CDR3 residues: CASGLVPRFFRGPGTGELFF. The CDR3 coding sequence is TGTGCTAGTGGTTTGGTACCGCGTTTTTTCAGGGGGCCGGGCACCGGGGAGCTGTTTTTT.

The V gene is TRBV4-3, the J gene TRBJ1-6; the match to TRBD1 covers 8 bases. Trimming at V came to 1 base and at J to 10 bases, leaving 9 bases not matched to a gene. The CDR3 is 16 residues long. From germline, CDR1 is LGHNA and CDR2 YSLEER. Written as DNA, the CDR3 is TGCGCCAGCAGCCAAGCTTATCAAGCAGGGGGCTCACCCCTCCACTTT. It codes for CASSQAYQAGGSPLHF.

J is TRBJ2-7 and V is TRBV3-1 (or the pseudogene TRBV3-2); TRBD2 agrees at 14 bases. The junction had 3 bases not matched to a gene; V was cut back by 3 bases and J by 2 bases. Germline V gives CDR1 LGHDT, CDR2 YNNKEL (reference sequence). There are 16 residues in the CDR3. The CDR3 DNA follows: TGTGCCAGCAGCCAGGGACTAGCGGGGGCCCCCTACGAGCAGTACTTC. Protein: CASSQGLAGAPYEQYF.

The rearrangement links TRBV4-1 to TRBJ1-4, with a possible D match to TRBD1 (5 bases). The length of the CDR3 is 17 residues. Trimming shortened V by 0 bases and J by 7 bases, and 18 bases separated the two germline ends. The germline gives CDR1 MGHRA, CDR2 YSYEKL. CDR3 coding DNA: TGCGCCAGCAGCCAAGAAGGGGCCGGGACTCTAGGTGAAAAACTGTTTTTT. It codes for CASSQEGAGTLGEKLFF.

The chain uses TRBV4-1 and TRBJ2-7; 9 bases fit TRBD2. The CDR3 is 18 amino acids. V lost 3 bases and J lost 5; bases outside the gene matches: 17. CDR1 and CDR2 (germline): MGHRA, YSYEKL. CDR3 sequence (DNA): TGCGCCAGCAGCCACGATGGGGCGGCTAGCGGGGTGAGGAACGAGCAGTACTTC. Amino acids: CASSHDGAASGVRNEQYF.

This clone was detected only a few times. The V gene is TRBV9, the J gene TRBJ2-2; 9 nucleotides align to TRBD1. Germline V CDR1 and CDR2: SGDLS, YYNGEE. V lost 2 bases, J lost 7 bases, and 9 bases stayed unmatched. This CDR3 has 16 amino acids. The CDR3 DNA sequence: TGTGCCAGCAGCGTCCTCGGGACAGGGCCCATCGGGGAGCTGTTTTTT. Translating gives CASSVLGTGPIGELFF.

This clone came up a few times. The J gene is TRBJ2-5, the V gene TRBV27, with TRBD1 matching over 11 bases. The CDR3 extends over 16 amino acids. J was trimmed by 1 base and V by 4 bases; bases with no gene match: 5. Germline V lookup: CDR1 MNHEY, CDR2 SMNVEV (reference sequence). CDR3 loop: CASSSPGQGGQETQYF. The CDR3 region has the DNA TGTGCCAGCAGTTCTCCGGGACAGGGGGGCCAAGAGACCCAGTACTTC.

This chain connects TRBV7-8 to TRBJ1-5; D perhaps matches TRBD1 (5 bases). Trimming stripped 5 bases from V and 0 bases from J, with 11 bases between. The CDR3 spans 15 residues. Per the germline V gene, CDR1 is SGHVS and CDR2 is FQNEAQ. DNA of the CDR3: TGTGCCAGCAGCGTCCGGGACGGTAGCAATCAGCCCCAGCATTTT. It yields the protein CASSVRDGSNQPQHF.